The 26 T cell receptor beta chains presented below share a single source sample, sequenced in a study of T-cell memory formation after mild COVID-19. TCRdb reanalysed the 5' RACE reads using MiXCR and keeps one entry per CDR3 protein. The sample holds about 390,000 distinct CDR3 sequences, more than 20% seen once. Input material: PBMCs or a T cell subset sorted from them (not recorded which). Every receptor here comes from an adult woman who had mild COVID-19 (a few samples of this study predate the infection). Cell type and time point are not known.

This clonotype has just a few counts. This rearrangement joins TRBV20-1 to TRBJ2-1; 15 bases are shared with TRBD2. Germline V gives CDR1 DFQATT, CDR2 SNEGSKA (reference sequence). The CDR3 is made up of 17 amino acids. Germline trimming cut 0 bases from V and 8 bases from J; bases unmatched to any gene: 8. The CDR3 sequence: CSARDRRTSGRADEQFF. In DNA form, the CDR3 reads TGCAGTGCTAGAGATCGCCGGACTAGCGGGAGGGCCGATGAGCAGTTCTTC.

This clonotype occurred a few times. The chain recombines TRBV6-5 with TRBJ1-6; D may be TRBD1 (5 bases). The V end lost 7 bases, the J end lost 1 base, and 17 bases lay between the germline ends. The CDR3 length is 17 residues. CDR1 and CDR2 (germline): MNHEY, SVGAGI. The chain's CDR3 is CASTLLRGESYNSPLHF. The CDR3 bases are TGTGCCAGCACCCTCCTTCGGGGGGAGTCCTATAATTCACCCCTCCACTTT.

The V call is TRBV29-1, the J call TRBJ2-5; the D gene is possibly TRBD1 (6 bases). The CDR3 is 12 amino acids. Germline V gives CDR1 SQVTM, CDR2 ANQGSEA. Trimming removed 6 bases from V and 3 bases from J, with 11 bases in between. The DNA of the CDR3 is TGCAGCGTCGCCCACAGGGAAGAGACCCAGTACTTC. Protein sequence: CSVAHREETQYF.

V is TRBV29-1 and J is TRBJ2-1, with a possible D match to TRBD2 (6 bases). The CDR3 spans 15 residues. Germline V CDR1 and CDR2: SQVTM, ANQGSEA. V was pared by 6 bases and J by 4 bases, with 19 bases between. CDR3 sequence: CSVDGGAKVYNEQFF. CDR3 nucleotides: TGCAGCGTGGACGGAGGGGCGAAGGTGTACAATGAGCAGTTCTTC.

The V and J genes are TRBV6-5 and TRBJ2-3, with D unclear. Germline lookup yields CDR1 MNHEY and CDR2 SVGAGI. The CDR3 runs 16 residues. The V and J ends lost 6 bases and 2 bases respectively, with 18 bases between them. DNA of the CDR3: TGTGCCAGCAGCGACGGATCCCTGTTTCACACAGATACGCAGTATTTT. This gives the protein CASSDGSLFHTDTQYF.

The genes are TRBV27 and TRBJ1-2; D uncertain. This CDR3 is built from 14 residues. Germline-derived CDR1 and CDR2 are MNHEY and SMNVEV (reference sequence). The ends were cut back, 5 bases at V and 3 bases at J, with 13 bases in the middle. As DNA, the CDR3 is TGTGCCAGCAGTCCCCGCCCTGGGGACTATGGCTACACCTTC. It codes for CASSPRPGDYGYTF.

This clonotype was recorded a few times. The rearrangement uses TRBV3-1 and TRBJ2-7; a possible D gene is TRBD2 (5 bases). Trimming took off 4 bases at V and 2 bases at J, with 12 bases between the two ends. The length of the CDR3 is 14 residues. The germline gives CDR1 LGHDT, CDR2 YNNKEL (reference sequence). CDR3 loop: CASSRSHGAYEQYF. The CDR3 DNA sequence: TGTGCCAGCAGCCGCTCCCACGGGGCCTACGAGCAGTACTTC.

The chain is built from TRBV29-1 and TRBJ2-6; 7 bases are shared with TRBD1. Germline V CDR1 and CDR2: SQVTM, ANQGSEA. The V segment lost 4 bases and the J segment 3 bases; nucleotides outside the gene matches: 6. The CDR3 sequence is 15 residues long. CDR3 sequence (DNA): TGCAGCGTTGCAGGGACAGTCTATGGGGCCAACGTCCTGACTTTC. Translation gives CSVAGTVYGANVLTF.

This clonotype was observed once. The J gene is TRBJ2-1, the V gene TRBV4-1; TRBD1 might be the D (7 bases). Germline V gene sequence: CDR1 MGHRA, CDR2 YSYEKL. This CDR3 contains 13 residues. V lost 5 bases, J lost 7 bases, and 12 bases lay in between. The CDR3 sequence is CASSETGRNEQFF. DNA of the CDR3: TGCGCCAGCAGCGAGACAGGGAGGAATGAGCAGTTCTTC.

This chain links TRBV4-2 with TRBJ2-7, with D uncertain. The CDR3 has 13 residues. Germline CDR1 and CDR2: LGHNA and YNFKEQ. V shed 1 base and J shed 7 bases, with 11 bases lying between them. The CDR3 DNA follows: TGTGCCAGCAGCCAAGGTCCTAGTCAGGAGCAGTACTTC. Translation gives CASSQGPSQEQYF.

This clonotype has more than one count but fewer than ten. This rearrangement joins TRBV28 to TRBJ2-7; TRBD1 agrees at 8 bases. V shed 4 bases, J shed 3 bases, and the junction held 8 bases outside the gene matches. Looked up from germline, CDR1 is MDHEN and CDR2 is SYDVKM. The CDR3 runs to 15 residues. The CDR3 DNA reads as TGTGCCAGCAGTTCGCCCGGGACAGGACGCTACGAGCAGTACTTC. It encodes CASSSPGTGRYEQYF.

This clonotype has more than one count but fewer than ten. This sequence joins TRBV7-3 and TRBJ2-3, with 10 bases lining up with TRBD1. The ends lost 2 bases at V and 0 bases at J; junction bases unmatched: 2. The CDR3 sequence is 16 residues long. CDR1 is SGHTA, CDR2 FQGTGA, per germline. CDR3 nucleotides: TGTGCCAGCAGCTTAGGGACAGGGGAGAGCACAGATACGCAGTATTTT. This gives the protein CASSLGTGESTDTQYF. Filled out from reference TRBV7-3 and TRBJ2-3, the complete variable domain reads GAGVSQTPSNKVTEKGKYVELRCDPISGHTALYWYRQSLGQGPEFLIYFQGTGAADDSGLPNDRFFAVRPEGSVSTLKIQRTERGDSAVYLCASSLGTGESTDTQYFGPGTRLTVL.

Ten or more counts support this clonotype. The chain has TRBV5-1 and TRBJ2-5; 12 nucleotides match TRBD1. This CDR3 is 14 amino acids long. Germline CDR1 SGHRS, CDR2 YFSETQ. After removal of 4 bases from V and 4 bases from J, the junction contained 2 bases not matched to a gene. The CDR3 loop is CASSGGQGAETQYF. CDR3 DNA: TGCGCCAGCAGCGGGGGACAGGGGGCAGAGACCCAGTACTTC. The full variable domain, with the rest looked up from reference TRBV5-1 and TRBJ2-5, is KAGVTQTPRYLIKTRGQQVTLSCSPISGHRSVSWYQQTPGQGLQFLFEYFSETQRNKGNFPGRFSGRQFSNSRSEMNVSTLELGDSALYLCASSGGQGAETQYFGPGTRLLVL.

This clonotype showed up many times. The chain uses TRBV3-1 and TRBJ2-7; 9 bases map to TRBD1. CDR1 LGHDT and CDR2 YNNKEL come from the germline V gene (reference sequence). The CDR3 loop spans 14 amino acids. J lost 4 bases, V lost 4 bases, and 5 bases had no gene match. The CDR3 is CASSPRDREYEQYF. CDR3 sequence (DNA): TGTGCCAGCAGCCCGCGGGACAGGGAATACGAGCAGTACTTC.

This clonotype was found many times. The chain links TRBV9 to TRBJ2-1; 7 nucleotides line up with TRBD2. With 4 bases clipped from V and 0 bases from J, the junction kept 13 bases outside the gene matches. CDR1 is SGDLS, CDR2 YYNGEE, per germline. This CDR3 contains 18 residues. The CDR3 sequence is CASSPSGGIPVSYNEQFF. In nucleotides, the CDR3 is TGTGCCAGCAGCCCCTCCGGGGGGATACCAGTCTCCTACAATGAGCAGTTCTTC. Complete variable domain (other parts from reference TRBV9 and TRBJ2-1): DSGVTQTPKHLITATGQRVTLRCSPRSGDLSVYWYQQSLDQGLQFLIQYYNGEERAKGNILERFSAQQFPDLHSELNLSSLELGDSALYFCASSPSGGIPVSYNEQFFGPGTRLTVL.

This chain connects TRBV9 to TRBJ2-7; possible D gene TRBD1, 6 bases. The CDR3 length is 15 residues. The V end was cut by 0 bases, the J end by 6 bases, with 16 bases between. Germline loops: CDR1 SGDLS, CDR2 YYNGEE. Here the CDR3 reads CASSVDPGAPGEQYF. In DNA form, the CDR3 reads TGTGCCAGCAGCGTAGACCCAGGGGCGCCGGGCGAGCAGTACTTC.

This clonotype was detected only a few times. The V gene is TRBV7-9, the J gene TRBJ1-1; tentative D call: TRBD1 (6 bases). CDR3 length: 17 amino acids. Between the trimmed V and J ends, which lost 9 bases and 0 bases, there was a span of 23 bases. Looked up from germline, CDR1 is SEHNR and CDR2 is FQNEAQ (reference sequence). The chain's CDR3 is CASNGPEQGPMNTEAFF. The CDR3 DNA sequence: TGTGCCAGTAACGGGCCCGAACAGGGACCAATGAACACTGAAGCTTTCTTT. Full variable domain (missing parts from reference TRBV7-9 and TRBJ1-1): DTGVSQNPRHKITKRGQNVTFRCDPISEHNRLYWYRQTLGQGPEFLTYFQNEAQLEKSRLLSDRFSAERPKGSFSTLEIQRTEQGDSAMYLCASNGPEQGPMNTEAFFGQGTRLTVV.

This clonotype was seen more than once but under ten times. V usage is TRBV30 and J usage is TRBJ2-7, with TRBD2 identical over 14 bases. This CDR3 spans 14 amino acids. Germline V gene data show CDR1 as GTSNPN and CDR2 as SVGIG (reference sequence). The DNA for the CDR3 is TGTGCTTCTACACCGGGACTAGCGGGAGCCGAGCAGTACTTC. This encodes CASTPGLAGAEQYF. The entire variable domain, with the rest obtained from reference TRBV30 and TRBJ2-7, is as follows: SQTIHQWPATLVQPVGSPLSLECTVEGTSNPNLYWYRQAAGRGLQLLFYSVGIGQISSEVPQNLSASRPQDRQFILSSKKLLLSDSGFYLCASTPGLAGAEQYFGPGTRLTVT.

The chain carries TRBV11-2 and TRBJ2-7; D might be TRBD1 (6 bases). The V gene lost 2 bases and the J gene lost 2 bases, with 16 bases spanning the gap. The CDR3 has 16 residues. Looked up from germline, CDR1 is SGHAT and CDR2 is FQNNGV. CDR3 protein: CASSLRVGQIPYEQYF. The CDR3 nucleotides read TGTGCCAGCAGCTTAAGAGTAGGACAGATTCCCTACGAGCAGTACTTC.

This clonotype was counted a few times. The chain employs TRBV24-1 and TRBJ2-1, with a tentative D call TRBD2 (6 bases). The CDR3 is 11 amino acids. CDR1 KGHDR and CDR2 SFDVKD come from the germline V gene. The V and J ends lost 10 bases and 4 bases respectively, with 7 bases between them. The CDR3 here is CATAGYNEQFF. CDR3 DNA sequence: TGTGCCACGGCGGGATACAATGAGCAGTTCTTC.

The chain employs TRBV30 and TRBJ2-7; D gene ambiguous. The CDR3 has 12 residues. Looked up from germline, CDR1 is GTSNPN and CDR2 is SVGIG (reference sequence). Trimming left V 5 bases short and J 2 bases short, with 10 bases between. The CDR3 sequence is CAWRLGTYEQYF. The CDR3 DNA reads as TGTGCCTGGCGTTTGGGGACCTACGAGCAGTACTTC.

This clonotype appeared many times. The chain couples TRBV7-6 to TRBJ2-5; D is possibly TRBD2 (6 bases). Trimming shortened V by 1 base and J by 5 bases, and 11 bases separated the two germline ends. Germline V gene data show CDR1 as SGHVS and CDR2 as FNYEAQ. This CDR3 region has 14 residues. This chain's CDR3 is CASSLDPGVETQYF. The DNA of the CDR3 is TGTGCCAGCAGCTTAGATCCGGGAGTGGAGACCCAGTACTTC. Variable domain in full (rest from reference TRBV7-6 and TRBJ2-5): GAGVSQSPRYKVTKRGQDVALRCDPISGHVSLYWYRQALGQGPEFLTYFNYEAQQDKSGLPNDRFSAERPEGSISTLTIQRTEQRDSAMYRCASSLDPGVETQYFGPGTRLLVL.

The chain uses TRBV15 and TRBJ2-1; 7 positions agree with TRBD2. This CDR3 has 13 residues. With V trimmed by 3 bases and J by 9 bases, 5 bases remained unmatched. Germline CDR1 reads LNHNV; CDR2 reads YYDKDF (reference sequence). The CDR3 DNA reads TGTGCCACCAGCAGGTCCCGCGGGGGTGAGCAGTTCTTC. Its protein is CATSRSRGGEQFF.

This clonotype has at least ten counts. The rearrangement uses TRBV3-1 and TRBJ2-7; D is possibly TRBD2 (5 bases). This CDR3 region has 16 residues. Trimming cost V 5 bases and J 5 bases, with 22 bases left between them. The germline V gene encodes CDR1 LGHDT and CDR2 YNNKEL (reference sequence). This chain's CDR3 is CASSLHWTRTRDEQYF. The DNA for the CDR3 is TGTGCCAGCAGCTTACACTGGACTCGAACACGGGACGAGCAGTACTTC.

This clonotype turned up a few times. The chain joins TRBV30 to TRBJ2-7; D is ambiguous. CDR1 is GTSNPN and CDR2 is SVGIG in the germline V gene (reference sequence). V lost 2 bases, J lost 3 bases, and 8 bases lay in between. This CDR3 region has 12 residues. The CDR3 nucleotides are TGTGCCTGGAGTCCTGCACACTACGAGCAGTACTTC. Protein: CAWSPAHYEQYF.

The V gene is TRBV4-1, the J gene TRBJ1-2, with no clear D. The CDR3 length is 18 residues. Trimming shortened V by 7 bases and J by 6 bases, and 30 bases separated the two germline ends. Germline CDR1 is MGHRA and CDR2 is YSYEKL. CDR3 sequence reads: CASTNSPAGNPLIDGYTF. The CDR3 nucleotides read TGCGCCAGCACCAACTCTCCGGCGGGAAACCCCCTTATCGATGGCTACACCTTC.